Listed below are T cell receptor beta chains from one sample, sequenced in a study of monozygotic twins with inflammatory bowel disease. TCRdb reworked the 5' RACE reads into one entry per CDR3 protein, no DNA. Recorded here are roughly 320,000 distinct CDR3 sequences; the top ten clones represent about 5%. Sequencing was performed on blood. The receptors were gathered from a human donor with ulcerative colitis or Crohn's disease, or a healthy co-twin of an affected twin (not recorded which). The CDR3 runs from the conserved cysteine through the conserved F or W.

J: TRBJ1-1
V: TRBV5-5
CDR3: CASTPGARNTEAFF

J: TRBJ1-2
V: TRBV25-1
CDR3: CASSEYGGIKGYGYTF

J: TRBJ2-7
V: TRBV7-2
CDR3: CASSSTSVVYF

J: TRBJ1-4
V: TRBV5-1
CDR3: CASSTGQGNEKLFF

J: TRBJ2-1
V: TRBV12-3/TRBV12-4
CDR3: CASSLDRTSPGNEQFF

J: TRBJ1-2
V: TRBV27
CDR3: CASSFQGPYGYTF

J: TRBJ2-1
V: TRBV20-1
CDR3: CSAGAGGPSGEQFF

J: TRBJ2-1
V: TRBV10-1
CDR3: CASSGGDIPYEQFF

J: TRBJ2-2
V: TRBV27
CDR3: CASTGTWTGELFF

J: TRBJ1-4
V: TRBV28
CDR3: CASERQGYRDEKLFF

J: TRBJ2-3
V: TRBV20-1
CDR3: CSAKSGEGITQYF

J: TRBJ2-7
V: TRBV4-2
CDR3: CASSRKAKDPADSEYEQYF

J: TRBJ2-1
V: TRBV5-1
CDR3: CASSFSSSSYNEQFF

J: TRBJ2-3
V: TRBV20-1
CDR3: CSARDLSVSTDTQYF

J: TRBJ1-1
V: TRBV2
CDR3: CASSDPGGTEAFF

J: TRBJ2-3
V: TRBV7-9
CDR3: CASSTGTESTDTQYF

J: TRBJ2-7
V: TRBV10-3
CDR3: CAISIIGGAYEQYF

J: TRBJ1-2
V: TRBV29-1
CDR3: CSVVSEGWRGYGYTF

J: TRBJ2-3
V: TRBV20-1
CDR3: CSARGTSETSTDTQYF

J: TRBJ2-6
V: TRBV29-1
CDR3: CSVVLVSAASYSGANVLTF

J: TRBJ2-3
V: TRBV2
CDR3: CASSTGADTQYF

J: TRBJ1-3
V: TRBV7-7
CDR3: CAITLAGVAGNTIYF

J: TRBJ2-2
V: TRBV4-3
CDR3: CASSQGRTSGSRAGELFF

J: TRBJ1-1
V: TRBV9
CDR3: CASSVSRQANTEAFF

J: TRBJ1-6
V: TRBV6-1
CDR3: CASSEVEGGRALPLHF

J: TRBJ1-4
V: TRBV24-1
CDR3: CATSDPGVGKLFF

J: TRBJ2-7
V: TRBV4-2
CDR3: CASSQVTGSYEQYF

J: TRBJ1-6
V: TRBV12-3/TRBV12-4
CDR3: CASSSTGTAQNSPLHF

J: TRBJ2-3
V: TRBV7-2
CDR3: CASSLDYANTQYF

J: TRBJ1-2
V: TRBV5-1
CDR3: CASSLEPGVGGYTF

J: TRBJ1-3
V: TRBV11-1
CDR3: CASTIPADWAVSGNTIYF

J: TRBJ2-3
V: TRBV18
CDR3: CASSPPRVAGTTDTQYF

J: TRBJ1-6
V: TRBV29-1
CDR3: CSVEDSGLSLHF

J: TRBJ2-3
V: TRBV7-2
CDR3: CASTLDGRATDTQYF

J: TRBJ1-2
V: TRBV6-2/TRBV6-3
CDR3: CASSYFHEQGRDYGYTF

J: TRBJ2-7
V: TRBV19
CDR3: CASNPIVSYRNCRGEQYF

J: TRBJ2-2
V: TRBV6-2/TRBV6-3
CDR3: CASQHPRGELFF

J: TRBJ2-3
V: TRBV25-1
CDR3: CARSGGAARNTDTQYF

J: TRBJ2-1
V: TRBV12-3/TRBV12-4
CDR3: CASSLDRGPANEQFF

J: TRBJ2-7
V: TRBV19
CDR3: CASRKGGTEIYEQYF

J: TRBJ1-4
V: TRBV7-2
CDR3: CASSLVEEKLFF

J: TRBJ2-7
V: TRBV9
CDR3: CASSADRGEQYF

J: TRBJ2-2
V: TRBV12-3/TRBV12-4
CDR3: CASSPRPTGELFF

J: TRBJ2-7
V: TRBV29-1
CDR3: CSVSTGVIEQYF

J: TRBJ2-3
V: TRBV18
CDR3: CASSPLGTHNTDTQYF

J: TRBJ2-7
V: TRBV7-2
CDR3: CASTLLAGGYEQYF

J: TRBJ1-2
V: TRBV4-3
CDR3: CASSRRQSLNYGYTF

J: TRBJ1-6
V: TRBV7-2
CDR3: CASGPHPNSPLHF

J: TRBJ2-1
V: TRBV5-6
CDR3: CASRRQGGSYNEQFF

J: TRBJ2-3
V: TRBV28
CDR3: CASSRGLGGDSTDTQYF